Listed below are T cell receptor beta chains from one sample, sequenced in a study of blood T cell repertoires in COVID-19. Using immunoSEQ multiplex PCR, the repertoire was profiled, and TCRdb retains in-frame clones only, with some absent. Among over 100,000 clones, around 88% were seen once, and the ten largest hold under 13%. The sequencing input was peripheral blood. Receptor source: a man aged 50 or older with acute or convalescent COVID-19. The conserved cysteine and the conserved F or W are not part of the CDR3 here.

CDR3aa,j_gene,v_gene
ASSKRQMQRGQPQH,TRBJ1-5,TRBV7-2
ATSRDQGANYGYT,TRBJ1-2,TRBV15
ATSDPGGSGEKLF,TRBJ1-4,TRBV24-1
ASRLEIGNYGYT,TRBJ1-2,TRBV6-5
ASSMRLRNEKLF,TRBJ1-4,TRBV19
ASSLAGKPSNEQF,TRBJ2-1,TRBV5-4
ASSLGLASTGELF,TRBJ2-2,TRBV7-7
ASSERGKEKLF,TRBJ1-4,TRBV10-2
ASSYHGVTEAF,TRBJ1-1,TRBV6-5
ASSSRGGGYT,TRBJ1-2,TRBV6-5
ASSLFRGEWTEAF,TRBJ1-1,TRBV5-4
ASSFDFGQPQH,TRBJ1-5,TRBV5-1
ASTPGGVSLRAF,TRBJ1-1,TRBV7-6
ASSFWRANQPQH,TRBJ1-5,TRBV28
ASSTPGTANTEAF,TRBJ1-1,TRBV28
ASSDSWTSGSEQF,TRBJ2-1,TRBV6-4
ASSEIGWDSHTEAF,TRBJ1-1,TRBV25-1
ASSLPGQGSYEQY,TRBJ2-7,TRBV5-8
ASTERDRGFSPLH,TRBJ1-6,TRBV25-1
ASSAGALTYGYT,TRBJ1-2,TRBV7-2
ASSSGGRGDQPQH,TRBJ1-5,TRBV28
ASSSGLGQVGGNEQF,TRBJ2-1,TRBV7-9
ASSRDRTSYEQY,TRBJ2-7,TRBV6-5
ASIEKGGAGANVLT,TRBJ2-6,TRBV11-2
ASSWREGNTGELF,TRBJ2-2,TRBV5-6
ASSLGSPSGSGTGVKAF,TRBJ1-1,TRBV5-4
ASRPRYRHSGPQETQY,TRBJ2-5,TRBV6-4
ASSGAGVMTDTQY,TRBJ2-3,TRBV7-6
ASSLLADNEKLF,TRBJ1-4,TRBV5-1
ASSFFGTGSPSSTDTQY,TRBJ2-3,TRBV28
ASSADTAKNIQY,TRBJ2-4,TRBV27
ASSQGRNTEAF,TRBJ1-1,TRBV18
ATSIEPGEQY,TRBJ2-7,TRBV15
ASSPGGASNQPQH,TRBJ1-5,TRBV6-5
ASSEVPWALGNTIY,TRBJ1-3,TRBV6-1
ASIQYTNTEAF,TRBJ1-1,TRBV28
ASRMVAGQSNTGELF,TRBJ2-2,TRBV19
ASSLQGTTNEKLF,TRBJ1-4,TRBV3-1/TRBV3-2
ASSDRDRTATNEKLF,TRBJ1-4,TRBV6-4
ASSGTGSRETQY,TRBJ2-5,TRBV10-1
ASSLRQGQREEKLF,TRBJ1-4,TRBV4-1
ASSASSGSAGPQH,TRBJ1-5,TRBV2
ASSRGTGISGNEQF,TRBJ2-1,TRBV6-6
AWSRGYRGGYT,TRBJ1-2,TRBV30
ASSSGTGYRDEQF,TRBJ2-1,TRBV28
ASSRQTGLHLTSGNTIY,TRBJ1-3,TRBV7-2
AISERIGASGGGDTQY,TRBJ2-3,TRBV10-3
ASSHPRPLGRQAYEQY,TRBJ2-7,TRBV3-1/TRBV3-2
ASSFVEANTEAF,TRBJ1-1,TRBV28
ASSLQSTQETQY,TRBJ2-5,TRBV28
ASSLTAFAVPHGYT,TRBJ1-2,TRBV28
ASSPLLTGTEAF,TRBJ1-1,TRBV5-1
ASSDIYGYT,TRBJ1-2,TRBV6-1